This T cell receptor (beta chain) was identified during a study of T-cell reconstitution after alpha-beta-depleted transplantation in children. Points from the study as a whole: Some patients showed high day-60 TCRbeta diversity, which derived from surviving recipient T cells and thymic progenitors. Newly generated T cells supplied most T-cell counts and diversity one year post-transplant. Expanded graft clones, several hundred of them, were reportedly the source of alpha-beta T cells about two months after transplant.

Unique molecular identifiers were incorporated into the prepared TCRbeta library. A single record per CDR3 protein comes from TCRdb applying MiXCR to the PCR reads. In the table there are 150,000 to 250,000 distinct CDR3 sequences, 5% to 6.5% of which are singletons. There are a few counts of this clonotype. What it recognizes is unknown. Germline V lookup: CDR1 SQVTM, CDR2 ANQGSEA. The CDR3 has 15 amino acids. V shed 0 bases and J shed 2 bases, with 13 bases lying between them. Source: PBMCs, taken before TCRalphabeta/CD19-depleted stem cell transplant. This receptor was obtained from a girl less than two years old with combined immunodeficiency, due to receive a stem cell transplant. The chain recombines TRBV29-1 with TRBJ1-2, with unresolved D. The CDR3 sequence: CSVEDQNGLNYGYTF. The CDR3 DNA reads as TGCAGCGTTGAAGATCAAAACGGGCTAAACTATGGCTACACCTTC.